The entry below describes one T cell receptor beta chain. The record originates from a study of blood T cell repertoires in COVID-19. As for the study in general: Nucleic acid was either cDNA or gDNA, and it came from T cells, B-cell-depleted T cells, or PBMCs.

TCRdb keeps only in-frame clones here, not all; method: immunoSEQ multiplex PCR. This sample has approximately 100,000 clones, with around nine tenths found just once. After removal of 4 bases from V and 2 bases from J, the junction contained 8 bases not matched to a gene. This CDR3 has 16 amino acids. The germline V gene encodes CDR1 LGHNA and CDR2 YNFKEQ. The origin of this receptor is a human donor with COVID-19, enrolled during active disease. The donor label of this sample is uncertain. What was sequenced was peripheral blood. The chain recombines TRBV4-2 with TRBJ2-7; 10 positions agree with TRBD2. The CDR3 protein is CASSLIASGGTYEQYF. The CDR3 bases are TGTGCCAGCAGCCTAATCGCTAGCGGGGGTACCTACGAGCAGTACTTC.